This TCR beta chain was sequenced for a study of blood T cells in healthy people across ages (dated by TCRdb to 2014 to 2015). Describing the broader study: In model experiments, template switching captured about one uniquely barcoded TCR beta cDNA molecule for every two T cells. The donors were split into four age groups: young (average around 15 years), middle-aged (around 40), aged (more than 60) and long-lived (roughly 88). For two donors (one aged 18 to 29 and one aged 80 or older), the study analyzed two additional independent replicas of 1 million unique cDNA reads from the same blood draw. To avoid experimental bias, donors of different ages were distributed randomly across sequencing lanes. To track age-related changes in TCR beta repertoire diversity, the study relied on deep sequencing normalized with unique cDNA molecular identifiers. On the study overall, not on this receptor specifically: Estimates of total diversity based on one million sequenced T cells were considered lower bounds and underestimates. Observed TCR beta diversity per million T cells fell roughly linearly with age, and a significant reduction was already apparent by age about 43. Since profiling was done on bulk unsorted PBMCs, naive and antigen-experienced compartments could not be conclusively compared. The percentage of naive T cells measured by flow cytometry correlated strongly with observed TCR beta diversity. The long-lived group showed more naive CD4+ T cells, fewer expanded clones and increased TCR diversity than the aged group, suggesting age selection. Donor CMV infection status was unknown, potentially confounding age-related changes in expanded clonotypes.

In the case of this clonotype: The antigen it recognizes is unknown. A much bigger clone sits one base away, suggesting this may be a read error.

Donors were about 36 systemically healthy Caucasian individuals from Russia aged roughly 6 to 90 years. Each donor gave 8 to 10 milliliters of peripheral blood, drawn into EDTA-treated Vacutainer tubes. PBMCs were isolated by Ficoll-Paque density-gradient centrifugation, with at least 6.5 million obtained per sample. Trizol reagent was used to extract total RNA from the PBMCs, yielding at least 5.5 micrograms per sample. The percentages of naive CD45RAhigh/CD27high T cells were determined by flow cytometry on a PBMC aliquot from every donor. The germline V gene supplies CDR1 SGHRS and CDR2 YFSETQ. From its cysteine to its phenylalanine, the CDR3 spans 15 amino acids. The read is trimmed to its CDR3 DNA, 45 bases read in frame from base 1. The library came from 5' RACE. Sequencing was carried out with an Illumina HiSeq 2500. A second PCR of about 7 to 12 cycles was run with a J-beta primer mix and a sample-barcoded 5' primer. A unique molecular identifier was introduced onto each TCR beta cDNA molecule by a template-switch 5' adaptor carrying 12 random nucleotides. Each sample yielded at least 2.5 million CDR3-containing paired-end reads. All of the RNA was converted into first-strand cDNA using the Mint cDNA synthesis kit, with a TRBC-specific oligonucleotide serving as the primer. Following uracil-DNA glycosylase treatment, all cDNA underwent a first 18-cycle PCR with the universal primers M1SS and BC2_uni_R. Per the source publication's procedure: Normalization of each sample was performed by random selection of 1 million high-quality reads, each carrying a distinct molecular identifier. Instead of being binned into consensus sequences, reads that shared molecular identifiers were thrown out. MiTCR, run with a Q25 quality threshold and the strictest error-elimination algorithm, handled CDR3 identification, clonotype clustering and error correction. A nonparametric unseen species model with Euler transformation was used to estimate a lower bound on total TCR beta diversity. TCRdb trimmed public reads at Q25 via fastp, called clones via MiXCR and kept in-frame beta chains. Rows merge per CDR3 protein into single entries with the most common DNA and genes. The V and J calls reflect TCRdb's pipeline rather than the authors' work. The sample yields 650,000 to 1,000,000 distinct CDR3 sequences; under 40% were counted once. 10% to 15% of the sample goes to the ten largest clones.

Sequencing used blood. This clonotype was obtained from a man younger than 35 in good health. The chain uses TRBV5-1 and TRBJ1-6; TRBD1 matches 8 bases in the middle. The CDR3 reads as follows: CTSSLRQGYNSPLHF. The nucleotides read TGCACCAGCAGCCTCCGACAGGGGTATAATTCACCCCTCCACTTT.